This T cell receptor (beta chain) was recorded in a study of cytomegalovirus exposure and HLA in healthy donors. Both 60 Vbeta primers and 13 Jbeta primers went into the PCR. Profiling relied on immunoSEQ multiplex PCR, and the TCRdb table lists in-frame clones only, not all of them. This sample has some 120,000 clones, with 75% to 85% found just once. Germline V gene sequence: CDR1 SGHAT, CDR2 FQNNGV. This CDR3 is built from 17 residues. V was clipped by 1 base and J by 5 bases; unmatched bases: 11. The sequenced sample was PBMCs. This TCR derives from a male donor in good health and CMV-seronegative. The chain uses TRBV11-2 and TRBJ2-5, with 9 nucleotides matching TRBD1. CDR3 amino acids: CASSLGSGTGFRETQYF. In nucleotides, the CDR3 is TGTGCCAGCAGCTTAGGCTCCGGGACAGGGTTTCGGGAGACCCAGTACTTC.